The 3 T cell receptor beta chains in this list originate from one sample, sequenced in a study of T-cell reconstitution after alpha-beta-depleted transplantation in children. This sample's TCRbeta library carried unique molecular identifier barcodes. TCRdb fed the PCR reads into MiXCR, producing one record per CDR3 protein. This table has some 80,000 distinct CDR3 sequences, less than 20% appearing once. This specimen was PBMCs, mostly from graft donor cells, taken 360 days after TCRalphabeta/CD19-depleted stem cell transplant. The receptors were sampled from a male patient aged 2 to 10 who had a stem cell transplant for acute lymphoblastic leukemia, so the T cells may come from the graft donor.

The sample holds many counts of this clonotype. V usage is TRBV7-9 and J usage is TRBJ1-2; D not certain. V was pared by 1 base and J by 0 bases, with 3 bases between. The CDR3 sequence is 13 residues long. From germline, CDR1 is SEHNR and CDR2 FQNEAQ (reference sequence). The CDR3 protein is CASSLEANYGYTF. DNA of the CDR3: TGTGCCAGCAGCTTAGAGGCTAACTATGGCTACACCTTC.

This clonotype turned up a few times. The chain links TRBV24-1 to TRBJ2-1; 12 positions match TRBD2. This CDR3 is built from 14 residues. Germline assignment: CDR1 KGHDR and CDR2 SFDVKD. The V and J ends lost 5 bases and 6 bases, in that order; junction bases with no gene match: 1. The CDR3 loop reads CATSASGRGNEQFF. The CDR3 nucleotides are TGTGCCACCAGTGCTAGCGGGAGGGGCAATGAGCAGTTCTTC.

This clonotype was seen a handful of times. V is TRBV27 and J is TRBJ1-1, with D unresolved. Trimming took off 1 base at V and 9 bases at J, with 12 bases between the two ends. The CDR3 runs 13 residues. CDR1 is MNHEY, CDR2 SMNVEV, per germline (reference sequence). The CDR3 DNA is TGTGCCAGCAGTTTATATCCGGCCCGGAAAGCTTTCTTT. Amino acid sequence: CASSLYPARKAFF.